The clone carrying this T cell receptor (beta chain) was found once. No antigen is known for it. Method: immunoSEQ multiplex PCR; TCRdb's copy keeps in-frame clones and lacks some. The sample consists of 10,000 to 15,000 clones, approximately 67% of them appearing once. The entry originates in a study of neoadjuvant anti-PD-1 for oral cavity cancer. As for the study in general: Before surgery, most patients got three to four biweekly 3 mg/kg nivolumab doses. Findings and limits, study-wide: TCR analyses covered only three patients per response group.

Germline loops: CDR1 SGHNT, CDR2 YYREEE (reference sequence). The CDR3 runs 17 residues. V gave up 2 bases and J gave up 5 bases; unmatched junction bases: 8. Time point meaning: after neoadjuvant nivolumab, at surgical resection. The TCR was taken from a person aged 35 to 85 with oral cavity squamous cell carcinoma. The genes are TRBV5-4 and TRBJ2-5; 14 bases agree with TRBD2. The sample here was PBMCs, taken after nivolumab (anti-PD-1) treatment. The DNA of the CDR3 is TGTGCCAGCAGCTTCGGGACTAGCGGGAGTATTCTGGAGACCCAGTACTTC. Its translation: CASSFGTSGSILETQYF.